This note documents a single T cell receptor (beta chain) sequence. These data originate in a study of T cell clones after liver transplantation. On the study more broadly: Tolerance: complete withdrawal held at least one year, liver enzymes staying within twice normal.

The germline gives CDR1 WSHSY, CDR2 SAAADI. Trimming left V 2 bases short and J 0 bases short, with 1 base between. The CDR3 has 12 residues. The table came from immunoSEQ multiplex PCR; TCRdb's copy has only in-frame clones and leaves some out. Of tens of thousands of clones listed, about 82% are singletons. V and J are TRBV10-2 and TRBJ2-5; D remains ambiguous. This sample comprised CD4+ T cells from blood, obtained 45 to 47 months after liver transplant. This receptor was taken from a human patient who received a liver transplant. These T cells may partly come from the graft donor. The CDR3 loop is CASSEDQETQYF. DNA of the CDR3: TGCGCCAGCAGTGAGGACCAAGAGACCCAGTACTTC.